This TCR beta chain originates from a study of cytomegalovirus exposure and HLA in healthy donors. In the study overall: As an earlier analysis found, about 200 million T cells yielded about 120 million unique TCR beta sequences.

Germline V lookup: CDR1 SGHTA, CDR2 FQGNSA. The CDR3 extends over 19 amino acids. V shed 0 bases and J 3 bases; nucleotides not matched to a gene: 14. Findings of the study overall: In presence/absence analyses, roughly uniform sequencing depth across donors was assumed.

This clone was picked up one time. Its antigen remains unidentified. The PCR was carried out with 60 Vbeta primers and 13 Jbeta primers. Per the original data handling: Roughly 80 million unique TCR beta chains, roughly 11 million of them shared, were counted by a later analysis. TCRdb keeps only in-frame clones here, not all; method: immunoSEQ multiplex PCR. V and J calls and clone size follow that table, whereas D and trimming were derived from the DNA. The table has around 140,000 clones, roughly 73% seen once. The clonotype originates from a male donor in good health and CMV-seronegative. The specimen sequenced was PBMCs. The gene calls are TRBV7-2 and TRBJ1-2; 9 nucleotides match TRBD1. The CDR3: CASSLAVGVTGGMDYGYTF. DNA for the CDR3: TGTGCCAGCAGCTTAGCAGTAGGAGTGACAGGGGGTATGGACTATGGCTACACCTTC.